This is a list of T cell receptor beta chains from one sample in a study of T cell responses to AZD1222 COVID-19 vaccine. TCRdb keeps only in-frame clones here, not all; method: immunoSEQ multiplex PCR. The top ten hold 47% of the sample, which has some 79,000 clones, around three quarters seen once. Specimen: peripheral blood, collected 28 days after the second AZD1222 dose. All receptors derive from an adult who received the AZD1222 COVID-19 vaccine. CDR3s include the opening cysteine and the closing phenylalanine or tryptophan. D genes are given only for firm matches. Clone size is not always given. Where it is, it says once, few, many or a class for expanded clones.

D gene	V gene	clone size	J gene	CDR3 DNA	CDR3 protein
.	TRBV5-4	.	TRBJ2-7	TGTGCCAGCAGCTTGGATCAGGGTCCCTCCTACGAGCAGTACTTC	CASSLDQGPSYEQYF
TRBD2	TRBV7-2	.	TRBJ2-2	TGTGCCAGCAGCTTAGTGTCGACTAGCGGGTCCACCGGGGAGCTGTTTTTT	CASSLVSTSGSTGELFF
.	TRBV7-2	.	TRBJ1-3	TGTGCCAGCAGCTTAGAAGGGCAGGGCCCCTTCTCTGGAAACACCATATATTTT	CASSLEGQGPFSGNTIYF
.	TRBV4-2	.	TRBJ1-5	TGTGCCAGCAGCCAAGGGGGGAATCAGCCCCAGCATTTT	CASSQGGNQPQHF
.	TRBV28	few	TRBJ1-6	TGTGCCAGCAGCCTACTAGGGAGAAATAATTCACCCCTCCACTTT	CASSLLGRNNSPLHF
TRBD2	TRBV10-2	.	TRBJ2-2	TGCGCCAGCAGACCCACTAGCGGGGGGGCCGGGACCGGGGAGCTGTTTTTT	CASRPTSGGAGTGELFF
.	TRBV2	.	TRBJ2-3	TGTGCCACTTGGGACGGAGATTTCACAGATACGCAGTATTTT	CATWDGDFTDTQYF
TRBD1	TRBV5-1	once	TRBJ2-1	TGCGCCAGCAGCTTGGGACAGGGTAATGAGCAGTTCTTC	CASSLGQGNEQFF
.	TRBV18	.	TRBJ2-2	TGTGCCAGCTCAACTACCCAAAGGTCCGGGGAGCTGTTTTTT	CASSTTQRSGELFF
.	TRBV5-4	.	TRBJ1-2	TGTGCCAGCAAGTGGGGGGGCTCAAATGGCTACACCTTC	CASKWGGSNGYTF
.	TRBV7-9	.	TRBJ2-7	TGTGCCAGCAGCCTTAGGGCGGCAGTCCACGAGCAGTACTTC	CASSLRAAVHEQYF
.	TRBV6-1	.	TRBJ2-7	TGTGCCAGCAGTGATCCTGGGACGGCCTACGAGCAGTACTTC	CASSDPGTAYEQYF
TRBD2	TRBV5-4	.	TRBJ2-2	TGTGCCAGCAATATGGGAGCGGGAGACACCGGGGAGCTGTTTTTT	CASNMGAGDTGELFF
TRBD1	TRBV3-1/TRBV3-2	.	TRBJ2-5	TGTGCCAGCAGCCGACGGACAGGGGTAGAGACCCAGTACTTC	CASSRRTGVETQYF
.	TRBV9	.	TRBJ1-1	TGTGCCAGCAGCCCCGGCAGCCTGAACACTGAAGCTTTCTTT	CASSPGSLNTEAFF
TRBD2	TRBV7-9	.	TRBJ2-1	TGTGCCAGCAGCCGGACTAGTCACGAGCAGTTCTTC	CASSRTSHEQFF
.	TRBV28	.	TRBJ1-6	TGTGCCAGCAAAGAGGGGGTCCGGTCACCCCTCCACTTT	CASKEGVRSPLHF
.	TRBV7-9	once	TRBJ1-2	TGTGCCAGCAGCTTCGGGGGAAACTATGGCTACACCTTC	CASSFGGNYGYTF
.	TRBV24-1	.	TRBJ1-5	TGTGCCACCTTTGACAGTTCCAGTAATCAGCCCCAGCATTTT	CATFDSSSNQPQHF
TRBD1	TRBV12-3/TRBV12-4	.	TRBJ2-7	TGTGCCAGCAGATACTCGACAGGGAACGGGCAGTACTTC	CASRYSTGNGQYF